This paragraph reports one T cell receptor beta chain. Its antigen is as yet unknown. Germline-derived CDR1 and CDR2 are SGHVS and FNYEAQ. This CDR3 region has 13 residues. V lost 5 bases and J lost 6, with 14 bases in between. The entry originates in a study of T cells after yellow fever vaccination. Overall study context: Some fractions had low cell numbers, and these were prepared with SMART-Seq v4 Ultra Low Input.

For TCR, cDNA came from 5'RACE template switching, which added a universal primer site and UMIs. TCRdb redid the calling of the 5' RACE reads with MiXCR, one entry per CDR3 protein. This sample yields approximately 93,000 distinct CDR3 sequences, of which roughly 6% are seen a single time; over 40% belongs to the top ten. Study conclusions and caveats: Across the CD4 and CD8 compartments, a small share of clonotypes was present in both.

The source is a young man who received the YFV17D yellow fever vaccine. The V call is TRBV7-6, the J call TRBJ2-7; no definite D call. Material: CD8+ T cells sorted from PBMCs, obtained 10 days after the yellow fever booster vaccination. CDR3 bases: TGTGCCAGCAGCCCAGGCCCGGGCAGCGAGCAGTACGTC. Translation gives CASSPGPGSEQYV.